The 18 T cell receptor beta chains in this list originate from one sample, sequenced in a study of blood T cell repertoires in COVID-19. Here immunoSEQ multiplex PCR was the method, and the copy in TCRdb shows in-frame clones only, minus some. The table lists under 300,000 clones, less than 85% of them singletons. The specimen was peripheral blood. These receptors were collected from a woman over 75 with active or convalescent COVID-19.

The V and J genes are TRBV15 and TRBJ2-3; possibly TRBD2 for D (6 bases). Germline V gene lookup returns CDR1 LNHNV and CDR2 YYDKDF (reference sequence). V was cut by 8 bases and J by 2 bases, with 11 bases left in between. CDR3 length: 13 amino acids. The CDR3 spells CATQEGNTDTQYF. CDR3 bases: TGTGCCACCCAGGAGGGCAACACAGATACGCAGTATTTT.

The rearrangement joins TRBV9 to TRBJ1-6, with 7 bases that match TRBD1. The trim removed 3 bases at V and 5 bases at J, leaving 2 bases unmatched. The length of the CDR3 is 14 residues. Germline values: CDR1 SGDLS, CDR2 YYNGEE. DNA for the CDR3: TGTGCCAGCAGCGGACAGGGTAATAATTCACCCCTCCACTTT. Its protein is CASSGQGNNSPLHF.

This clone came up once. The chain recombines TRBV6-6 with TRBJ2-7; 7 bases fit TRBD2. The germline gives CDR1 MNHNY, CDR2 SVGAGI (reference sequence). The length of the CDR3 is 15 residues. J lost 5 bases, V lost 2 bases, and 9 bases had no gene match. The CDR3 reads CASSYEGGGSHEQYF. CDR3 DNA sequence: TGTGCCAGCAGTTACGAGGGCGGGGGTTCCCACGAGCAGTACTTC.

This clone has only one observation. V is TRBV19 and J is TRBJ2-7, with 12 bases matching TRBD1. Germline CDR1 LNHDA, CDR2 SQIVND (reference sequence). The CDR3 spans 14 residues. With 7 bases clipped from V and 4 bases from J, the junction kept 5 bases outside the gene matches. The DNA for the CDR3 is TGTGCCAGTACCTCGGGACAGGGGGCGTACGAGCAGTACTTC. Translation gives CASTSGQGAYEQYF.

The chain has TRBV28 and TRBJ1-2; D gene uncertain. Trimming shortened V by 3 bases and J by 0 bases, and 17 bases separated the two germline ends. This CDR3 comprises 17 residues. Germline loops: CDR1 MDHEN, CDR2 SYDVKM. The CDR3 reads CASSLPGGLVANYGYTF. The CDR3 nucleotides are TGTGCCAGCAGTTTGCCGGGAGGTTTAGTAGCTAACTATGGCTACACCTTC.

The genes are TRBV12-3 or TRBV12-4 and TRBJ1-3; D ambiguous. The CDR3 consists of 12 residues. V lost 3 bases to trimming and J lost 7 bases, with 7 bases between them. The CDR3 bases are TGTGCCAGCAGTTTCCTCAGGAACACCATATATTTT. Amino acids: CASSFLRNTIYF.

This clone is a singleton in its sample. J is TRBJ2-7 and V is TRBV6-1; 7 nucleotides align to TRBD1. CDR1 and CDR2 from the germline V gene are MNHNS and SASEGT. With 1 base clipped from V and 8 bases from J, the junction kept 5 bases outside the gene matches. The CDR3 has 13 amino acids. The CDR3 nucleotides are TGTGCCAGCAGTGAAGTAGGGACAGTTAAGCAGTACTTC. Amino acids: CASSEVGTVKQYF.

The rearrangement joins TRBV27 to TRBJ1-6, with a possible D match to TRBD1 (5 bases). CDR3 length: 14 residues. V lost 2 bases and J 6 bases, leaving 8 bases between the germline ends. Germline V gives CDR1 MNHEY, CDR2 SMNVEV (reference sequence). The CDR3 here is CASSLMQGNSPLHF. As DNA, the CDR3 is TGTGCCAGCAGTTTAATGCAGGGTAATTCACCCCTCCACTTT.

This chain uses TRBV18 with TRBJ1-1; a possible D gene is TRBD1 (6 bases). This CDR3 contains 17 residues. V was clipped by 0 bases and J by 1 base, with 15 bases between them. Germline values: CDR1 KGHSH, CDR2 LQKENI. The CDR3 region is CASSPPTGLLRNTEAFF. The DNA of the CDR3 is TGTGCCAGCTCACCACCGACAGGCTTATTGAGGAACACTGAAGCTTTCTTT.

This clone was observed a few times. This sequence joins TRBV10-2 and TRBJ1-1; 7 bases line up with TRBD1. V trimming: 8 bases; J trimming: 1 base; junction bases outside the gene matches: 4. Germline-derived CDR1 and CDR2 are WSHSY and SAAADI. The CDR3 contains 13 residues. The CDR3 DNA reads TGCGCCAGCTCCTGGACAGGGAACACTGAAGCTTTCTTT. It yields the protein CASSWTGNTEAFF.

V is TRBV6-2 or TRBV6-3 and J is TRBJ2-7; 7 bases map to TRBD1. This CDR3 has 16 residues. Trimming at V came to 0 bases and at J to 7 bases, leaving 12 bases not matched to a gene. From germline, CDR1 is MNHEY and CDR2 SVGEGT. The CDR3 region is CASSYSKGALPGEQYF. In DNA form, the CDR3 reads TGTGCCAGCAGTTACTCGAAGGGGGCCTTGCCGGGGGAGCAGTACTTC.

This clone showed up just a few times. The V and J genes are TRBV5-1 and TRBJ1-2; perhaps TRBD1 as D (5 bases). CDR1 is SGHRS, CDR2 YFSETQ, per germline. V lost 0 bases to trimming and J lost 8 bases, with 14 bases between them. The CDR3 consists of 14 residues. The CDR3 nucleotides are TGCGCCAGCAGCTTGGCCGTGACAGAAGTCGGCTACACCTTC. It encodes CASSLAVTEVGYTF. Using reference TRBV5-1 and TRBJ1-2 for the parts outside the CDR3, the full variable domain is KAGVTQTPRYLIKTRGQQVTLSCSPISGHRSVSWYQQTPGQGLQFLFEYFSETQRNKGNFPGRFSGRQFSNSRSEMNVSTLELGDSALYLCASSLAVTEVGYTFGSGTRLTVV.

The rearrangement uses TRBV5-8 and TRBJ2-1; perhaps TRBD1 as D (5 bases). Germline V gene lookup returns CDR1 SGHTS and CDR2 YDEGEE. V dropped 1 base and J dropped 7 bases, with 9 bases sitting between them. CDR3 size: 13 residues. The CDR3 spells CASSLSRENEQFF. The CDR3 nucleotides are TGTGCCAGCAGCTTGAGCAGGGAAAATGAGCAGTTCTTC. The full variable domain, with the rest looked up from reference TRBV5-8 and TRBJ2-1, is EAGVTQSPTHLIKTRGQQATLRCSPISGHTSVYWYQQALGLGLQFLLWYDEGEERNRGNFPPRFSGRQFPNYSSELNVNALELEDSALYLCASSLSRENEQFFGPGTRLTVL.

V usage is TRBV28 and J usage is TRBJ1-2, with TRBD1 matching over 12 bases. The CDR3 has 18 residues. The V gene end was trimmed by 6 bases and the J gene end by 6 bases; junction bases not matched to a gene: 17. Germline V gene data show CDR1 as MDHEN and CDR2 as SYDVKM. The CDR3 bases are TGTGCCAGCAGAAGGGTCCGGGACAGGGGGCGATCCCTGGATGGCTACACCTTC. Its protein product is CASRRVRDRGRSLDGYTF.

V gene TRBV19 combines with J gene TRBJ2-2, with 9 positions matching TRBD1. Germline values: CDR1 LNHDA, CDR2 SQIVND (reference sequence). After removal of 11 bases from V and 6 bases from J, the junction contained 7 bases not matched to a gene. This CDR3 is built from 13 residues. Written as DNA, the CDR3 is TGTGCCGGCCGGGACAGGGTCGCCGGGGAGCTGTTTTTT. Protein product: CAGRDRVAGELFF.

This clone was found once. The gene calls are TRBV5-1 and TRBJ2-5, with a weak D call TRBD2 (6 bases). Germline V gives CDR1 SGHRS, CDR2 YFSETQ. V was clipped by 6 bases and J by 1 base, with 10 bases between them. The CDR3 length is 13 residues. Here the CDR3 reads CASTLEGQETQYF. In nucleotides, the CDR3 is TGCGCCAGCACCCTGGAGGGCCAAGAGACCCAGTACTTC. The full variable domain, completed using reference TRBV5-1 and TRBJ2-5, is KAGVTQTPRYLIKTRGQQVTLSCSPISGHRSVSWYQQTPGQGLQFLFEYFSETQRNKGNFPGRFSGRQFSNSRSEMNVSTLELGDSALYLCASTLEGQETQYFGPGTRLLVL.

The chain combines TRBV19 with TRBJ2-5; TRBD1 agrees at 10 bases. The V segment lost 4 bases and the J segment 5 bases; nucleotides outside the gene matches: 7. The germline CDR1 and CDR2 sequences are LNHDA and SQIVND (reference sequence). This CDR3 comprises 15 residues. In DNA form, the CDR3 reads TGTGCCAGTAGTACGGACAGGGGGTTGAGCGAGACCCAGTACTTC. Protein product: CASSTDRGLSETQYF.

The rearrangement uses TRBV6-1 and TRBJ2-6; 8 bases line up with TRBD1. Trimming at V came to 2 bases and at J to 0 bases, leaving 6 bases not matched to a gene. The CDR3 extends over 18 amino acids. The germline V gene has CDR1 MNHNS and CDR2 SASEGT. As DNA, the CDR3 is TGTGCCAGCAGTGAAATGACAGGGGTTAGCTCTGGGGCCAACGTCCTGACTTTC. Translation gives CASSEMTGVSSGANVLTF.